The 16 T cell receptor beta chains listed next were all sequenced from one sample in a study of vaccination effects on CD4 cells after COVID-19. Antigens for these TCRs are unknown. Using viral peptide pools, the ViraFEST assay grew out antigen-specific CD4+ T cells prior to sequencing. With 10 to 11 days of culture completed, CD4+ T cells were isolated. Among the vaccine recipients, none had a prior SARS-CoV-2 infection, and nucleocapsid antibodies were negative. Method: immunoSEQ multiplex PCR; TCRdb's copy keeps in-frame clones and lacks some. The table shows about 23,000 clones, with roughly 76% occurring only once. The sequencing used CD4+ T cells from PBMCs cultured with SARS-CoV-2 spike peptides, collected before COVID-19 vaccination. The source of these receptors is a human donor who received a COVID-19 vaccine.

V and J are TRBV3-1 (or the pseudogene TRBV3-2) and TRBJ2-6; D may be TRBD1 (5 bases). The CDR3 consists of 16 residues. Germline V gene data show CDR1 as LGHDT and CDR2 as YNNKEL (reference sequence). Trimming removed 0 bases from V and 2 bases from J, with 8 bases in between. CDR3 protein: CASSQDPTAGANVLTF. DNA of the CDR3: TGTGCCAGCAGCCAAGATCCGACAGCTGGGGCCAACGTCCTGACTTTC.

The genes are TRBV6-1 and TRBJ2-1; 7 bases fit TRBD2. V shed 2 bases and J 3 bases; nucleotides not matched to a gene: 7. This CDR3 spans 16 amino acids. The germline V gene has CDR1 MNHNS and CDR2 SASEGT. The chain's CDR3 is CASSEFWLADYNEQFF. Written as DNA, the CDR3 is TGTGCCAGCAGTGAATTCTGGCTAGCGGACTACAATGAGCAGTTCTTC.

This chain links TRBV10-1 with TRBJ2-2; TRBD1 matches at 9 bases. This CDR3 is built from 19 residues. CDR1 is WNHNN and CDR2 is SYGVQD in the germline V gene (reference sequence). V lost 1 base to trimming and J lost 3 bases; unmatched junction nucleotides: 12. The DNA for the CDR3 is TGCGCCAGCAGTGAGTTTCAGGGCGGCACAGGGGGCCACACCGGGGAGCTGTTTTTT. Translating gives CASSEFQGGTGGHTGELFF.

J is TRBJ1-3 and V is TRBV19; D not certain. The CDR3 is 14 amino acids. With 8 bases removed from V and 0 bases from J, the gap between germline ends came to 11 bases. Germline V gene data show CDR1 as LNHDA and CDR2 as SQIVND (reference sequence). CDR3 nucleotides: TGTGCCAGTCGAAAGGCTTTCTCTGGAAACACCATATATTTT. It codes for CASRKAFSGNTIYF.

This clone was seen only once. V and J are TRBV6-4 and TRBJ2-7; 10 bases are a match to TRBD1. The CDR3 consists of 18 residues. With 0 bases clipped from V and 5 bases from J, the junction kept 13 bases outside the gene matches. Per the germline V gene, CDR1 is MRHNA and CDR2 is SNTAGT. CDR3 nucleotides: TGTGCCAGCAGTGACTCAAAGTCTCTGACAGGGGGCTTCAACGAGCAGTACTTC. It codes for CASSDSKSLTGGFNEQYF.

The chain employs TRBV5-6 and TRBJ2-7, with TRBD1 as a possible D gene (6 bases). CDR1 is SGHDT and CDR2 is YYEEEE in the germline V gene. The CDR3 spans 14 residues. V lost 4 bases, J lost 5 bases, and 16 bases lay in between. CDR3 nucleotides: TGTGCCAGCAGCAGCCTACAGGGAGTTAACGAGCAGTACTTC. Amino acids: CASSSLQGVNEQYF.

V gene TRBV5-8 combines with J gene TRBJ1-3; no reliable D call. This CDR3 is built from 15 residues. V lost 0 bases and J lost 0, with 7 bases in between. Germline V gene data show CDR1 as SGHTS and CDR2 as YDEGEE. The CDR3 sequence: CASSLDQISGNTIYF. The CDR3 DNA sequence: TGTGCCAGCAGCTTGGACCAGATCTCTGGAAACACCATATATTTT.

V is TRBV5-1 and J is TRBJ1-2; TRBD1 is a possible D gene (6 bases). V was cut by 0 bases and J by 7 bases, with 13 bases left in between. There are 14 residues in the CDR3. CDR1 is SGHRS and CDR2 is YFSETQ in the germline V gene. The DNA of the CDR3 is TGCGCCAGCAGCTTGGTTTCAGGGGACGGTGGCTACACCTTC. Amino acid sequence: CASSLVSGDGGYTF.

This clone was recorded only once. The CDR3 sequence is CASKRGTNEKLFF. The CDR3 coding sequence is TGCGCCAGCAAAAGGGGAACTAATGAAAAACTGTTTTTT. This chain joins TRBV5-1 and TRBJ1-4; D may be TRBD1 (5 bases). The CDR3 totals 13 residues. Trimming took off 6 bases at V and 1 base at J, with 7 bases between the two ends. Germline loops: CDR1 SGHRS, CDR2 YFSETQ.

The chain combines TRBV29-1 with TRBJ2-5, with 10 positions matching TRBD2. Looked up from germline, CDR1 is SQVTM and CDR2 is ANQGSEA. The CDR3 is made up of 13 amino acids. V lost 5 bases and J lost 5; bases outside the gene matches: 5. CDR3 sequence reads: CSVLAGVHETQYF. The CDR3 DNA reads as TGCAGCGTTCTAGCGGGAGTTCACGAGACCCAGTACTTC.

The chain joins TRBV14 to TRBJ2-7, with TRBD2 matching over 10 bases. CDR1 and CDR2 from the germline V gene are SGHDN and FVKESK. CDR3 length: 15 amino acids. V trimming: 2 bases; J trimming: 0 bases; junction bases outside the gene matches: 1. CDR3 loop: CASSQIAGGSYEQYF. The CDR3 DNA follows: TGTGCCAGCAGCCAAATAGCGGGAGGCTCCTACGAGCAGTACTTC. Using reference TRBV14 and TRBJ2-7 for the parts outside the CDR3, the full variable domain is EAGVTQFPSHSVIEKGQTVTLRCDPISGHDNLYWYRRVMGKEIKFLLHFVKESKQDESGMPNNRFLAERTGGTYSTLKVQPAELEDSGVYFCASSQIAGGSYEQYFGPGTRLTVT.

This chain links TRBV7-8 with TRBJ1-3; 8 nucleotides align to TRBD1. The CDR3 loop spans 16 amino acids. The ends lost 3 bases at V and 4 bases at J; junction bases unmatched: 8. The germline CDR1 and CDR2 sequences are SGHVS and FQNEAQ. The CDR3 DNA reads TGTGCCAGCAGCTTGGGACAGGCCCAACGCGGAAACACCATATATTTT. Translation gives CASSLGQAQRGNTIYF.

This rearrangement joins TRBV4-1 to TRBJ1-5; TRBD1 aligns across 7 bases. Germline CDR1 MGHRA, CDR2 YSYEKL. There are 16 residues in the CDR3. The V gene end was trimmed by 4 bases and the J gene end by 4 bases; junction bases not matched to a gene: 10. In nucleotides, the CDR3 is TGCGCCAGCAGCCCTCTCGACAGGGAAGGGAATCAGCCCCAGCATTTT. Protein sequence: CASSPLDREGNQPQHF.

The V gene is TRBV5-1, the J gene TRBJ2-3; 11 bases fit TRBD2. This CDR3 is 17 amino acids long. After removal of 0 bases from V and 5 bases from J, the junction contained 8 bases not matched to a gene. CDR1 is SGHRS, CDR2 YFSETQ, per germline. CDR3 protein: CASSLARTSGFRDTQYF. CDR3 nucleotide sequence: TGCGCCAGCAGCTTGGCTCGGACTAGCGGGTTTCGAGATACGCAGTATTTT.

This chain uses TRBV19 with TRBJ1-6; possibly TRBD1 for D (5 bases). Looked up from germline, CDR1 is LNHDA and CDR2 is SQIVND (reference sequence). V gave up 3 bases and J gave up 14 bases, with 20 bases separating them. The CDR3 sequence is 15 residues long. For the CDR3, the DNA is TGTGCCAGTAGTATTCGGGGGGGACCCGGTGGGACCCTCCACTTT. Encoded protein: CASSIRGGPGGTLHF.

V and J are TRBV5-6 and TRBJ1-1, with no clear D. The germline V and J ends were trimmed by 5 bases and 4 bases, with 9 bases remaining between them. Germline assignment: CDR1 SGHDT and CDR2 YYEEEE. This CDR3 comprises 12 residues. The CDR3 protein is CASRWGRTEAFF. CDR3 nucleotides: TGTGCCAGCAGGTGGGGTCGCACTGAAGCTTTCTTT.